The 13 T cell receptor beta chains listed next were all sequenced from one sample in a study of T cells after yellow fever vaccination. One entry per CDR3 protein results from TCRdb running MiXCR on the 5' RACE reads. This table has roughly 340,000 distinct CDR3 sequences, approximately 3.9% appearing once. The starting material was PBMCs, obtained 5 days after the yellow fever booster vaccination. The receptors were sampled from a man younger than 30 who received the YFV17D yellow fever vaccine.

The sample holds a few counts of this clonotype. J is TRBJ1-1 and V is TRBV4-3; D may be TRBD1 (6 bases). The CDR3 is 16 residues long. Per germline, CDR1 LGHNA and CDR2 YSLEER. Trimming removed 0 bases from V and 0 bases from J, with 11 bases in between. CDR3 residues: CASSQDPPGVNTEAFF. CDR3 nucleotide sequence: TGCGCCAGCAGCCAAGATCCGCCAGGGGTGAACACTGAAGCTTTCTTT.

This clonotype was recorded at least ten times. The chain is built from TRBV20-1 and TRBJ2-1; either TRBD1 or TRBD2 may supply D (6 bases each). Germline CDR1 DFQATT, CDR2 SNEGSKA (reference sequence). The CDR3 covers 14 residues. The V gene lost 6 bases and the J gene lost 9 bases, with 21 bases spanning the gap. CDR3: CSAQRQDAGSEQFF. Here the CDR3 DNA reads TGCAGTGCCCAACGACAGGACGCGGGGAGTGAGCAGTTCTTC.

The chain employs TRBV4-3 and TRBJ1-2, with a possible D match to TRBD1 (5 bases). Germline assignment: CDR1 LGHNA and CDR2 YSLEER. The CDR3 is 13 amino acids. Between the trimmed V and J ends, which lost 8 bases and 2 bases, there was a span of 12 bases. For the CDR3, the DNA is TGCGCCAGCGGACGTGACAGCAACTATGGCTACACCTTC. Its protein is CASGRDSNYGYTF.

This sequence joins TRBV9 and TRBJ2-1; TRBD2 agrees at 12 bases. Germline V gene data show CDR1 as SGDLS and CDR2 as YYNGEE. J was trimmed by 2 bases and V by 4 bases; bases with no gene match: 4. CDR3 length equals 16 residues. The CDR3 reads CASSSRTSGAYNEQFF. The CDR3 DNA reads TGTGCCAGCAGCTCGCGGACTAGCGGGGCCTACAATGAGCAGTTCTTC.

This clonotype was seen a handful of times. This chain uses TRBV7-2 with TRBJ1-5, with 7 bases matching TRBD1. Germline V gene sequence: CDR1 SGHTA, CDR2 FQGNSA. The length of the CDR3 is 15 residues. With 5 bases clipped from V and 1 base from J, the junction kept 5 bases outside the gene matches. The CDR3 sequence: CASSGRQGSNQPQHF. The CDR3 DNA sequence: TGTGCCAGCAGCGGGCGACAGGGCAGCAATCAGCCCCAGCATTTT.

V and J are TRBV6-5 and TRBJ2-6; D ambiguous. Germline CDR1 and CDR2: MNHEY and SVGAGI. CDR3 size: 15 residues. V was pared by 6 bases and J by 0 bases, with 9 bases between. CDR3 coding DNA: TGTGCCAGCAGAGGCCCTAGCTCTGGGGCCAACGTCCTGACTTTC. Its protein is CASRGPSSGANVLTF.

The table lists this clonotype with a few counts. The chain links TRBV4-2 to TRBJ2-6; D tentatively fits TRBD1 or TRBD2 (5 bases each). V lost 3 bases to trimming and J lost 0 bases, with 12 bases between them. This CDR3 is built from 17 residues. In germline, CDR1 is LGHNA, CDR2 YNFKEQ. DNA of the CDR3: TGTGCCAGCAGCCAGGGGACGGCGCGCTCTGGGGCCAACGTCCTGACTTTC. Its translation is CASSQGTARSGANVLTF.

The DNA of the CDR3 is TGTGCCAGCTCCTACTGGGCCTTGCAGGGTACGCAGTATTTT. Translated, it gives CASSYWALQGTQYF. The V gene is TRBV6-5, the J gene TRBJ2-3; a weak D match, TRBD1 (5 bases). Trimming shortened V by 8 bases and J by 8 bases, and 20 bases separated the two germline ends. CDR1 is MNHEY, CDR2 SVGAGI, per germline. This CDR3 is 14 amino acids long.

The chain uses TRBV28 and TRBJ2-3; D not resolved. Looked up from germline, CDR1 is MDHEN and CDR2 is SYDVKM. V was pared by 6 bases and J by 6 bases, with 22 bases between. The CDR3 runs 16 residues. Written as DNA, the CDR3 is TGTGCCAGCAGCCCCGGACCGGGCCCCTTTCCGGATACGCAGTATTTT. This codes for CASSPGPGPFPDTQYF.

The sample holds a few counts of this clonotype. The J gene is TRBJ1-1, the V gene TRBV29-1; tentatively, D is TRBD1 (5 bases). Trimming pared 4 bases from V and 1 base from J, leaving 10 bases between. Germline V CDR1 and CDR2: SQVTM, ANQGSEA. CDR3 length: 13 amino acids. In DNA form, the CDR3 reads TGCAGCGTTGTTAGGGGAACGAACACTGAAGCTTTCTTT. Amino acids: CSVVRGTNTEAFF.

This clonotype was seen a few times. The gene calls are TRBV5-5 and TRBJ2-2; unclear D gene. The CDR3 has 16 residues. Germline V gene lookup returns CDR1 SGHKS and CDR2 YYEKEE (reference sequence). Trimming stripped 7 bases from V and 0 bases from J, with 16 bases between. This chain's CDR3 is CASRTPGPTNTGELFF. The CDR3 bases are TGTGCCAGCCGTACTCCGGGCCCGACGAACACCGGGGAGCTGTTTTTT.

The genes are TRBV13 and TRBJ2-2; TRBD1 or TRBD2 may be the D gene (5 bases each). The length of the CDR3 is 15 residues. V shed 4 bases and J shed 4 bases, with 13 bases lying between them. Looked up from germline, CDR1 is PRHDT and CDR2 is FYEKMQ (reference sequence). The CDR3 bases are TGTGCCAGCAGCTGGCGAGGGGCGGGCACCGGGGAGCTGTTTTTT. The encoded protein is CASSWRGAGTGELFF.

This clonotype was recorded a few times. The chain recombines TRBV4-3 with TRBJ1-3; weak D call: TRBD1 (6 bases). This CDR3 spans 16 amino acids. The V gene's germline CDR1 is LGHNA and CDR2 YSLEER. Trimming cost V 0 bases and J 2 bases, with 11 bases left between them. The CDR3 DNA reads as TGCGCCAGCAGCCAAGATCAGGGGAGGACTGGAAACACCATATATTTT. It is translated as CASSQDQGRTGNTIYF.